The 22 T cell receptor beta chains below come from one sample, sequenced in a study of vaccination effects on CD4 cells after COVID-19. Method: immunoSEQ multiplex PCR; TCRdb's copy keeps in-frame clones and lacks some. The table lists some 35,000 clones, about 80% of them singletons, with just under 2% in the top ten. Their antigens are not known. Pools of viral peptides were used by the ViraFEST assay to expand antigen-specific CD4+ T cells ahead of sequencing. Around day 10 of culture, CD4+ T cells were separated out. As their vaccination, participants received two doses of either BNT162b2 or mRNA-1273. The sequences come from CD4+ T cells from PBMCs cultured with HCoV-NL63 spike peptides, collected after COVID-19 vaccination. The source of these receptors is a human donor who received a COVID-19 vaccine. Some clones in this sample may be carry-over from other donors' samples.

This chain connects TRBV29-1 to TRBJ2-5, with D maybe TRBD1 (6 bases). In germline, CDR1 is SQVTM, CDR2 ANQGSEA. V lost 4 bases and J 4 bases, leaving 10 bases between the germline ends. The CDR3 is made up of 12 amino acids. DNA for the CDR3: TGCAGCGTTGTCAGGGGTGGAGAGACCCAGTACTTC. Its translation: CSVVRGGETQYF.

The J gene is TRBJ1-5, the V gene TRBV28; 8 positions match TRBD1. The CDR3 consists of 16 residues. The V gene end was trimmed by 4 bases and the J gene end by 4 bases; junction bases not matched to a gene: 9. Germline V gene data show CDR1 as MDHEN and CDR2 as SYDVKM. The DNA for the CDR3 is TGTGCCAGCAGTTCTCAGGGACAGGTGATTAATCAGCCCCAGCATTTT. Translating it yields CASSSQGQVINQPQHF.

The J gene is TRBJ2-3, the V gene TRBV3-1 (or the pseudogene TRBV3-2); D is unresolved. Germline V CDR1 and CDR2: LGHDT, YNNKEL (reference sequence). CDR3 size: 13 residues. V was shortened by 3 bases and J by 7 bases, with 11 bases between the two germline ends. DNA for the CDR3: TGTGCCAGCAGCCAGATTTTACAAAATACGCAGTATTTT. Amino acids: CASSQILQNTQYF.

The chain combines TRBV21-1 with TRBJ2-1; TRBD2 is taken as the D call from the table, unchecked against the DNA. TRBV21-1 is a pseudogene locus. CDR3 length equals 15 residues. The CDR3 DNA reads TGTGCCAGCAGCAAATTGCTAGCTCCTTACAATGAGCAGTTCTTC. The encoded protein is CASSKLLAPYNEQFF.

The CDR3 is CASSEAPEYYEQYV. The CDR3 DNA reads TGTGCCAGCAGTGAAGCGCCTGAGTACTACGAGCAGTACGTC. This chain links TRBV6-1 with TRBJ2-7; no reliable D call. Between the trimmed V and J ends, which lost 0 bases and 3 bases, there was a span of 9 bases. Per germline, CDR1 MNHNS and CDR2 SASEGT. This CDR3 contains 14 residues.

The chain links TRBV28 to TRBJ1-6, with D uncertain. Germline V gene data show CDR1 as MDHEN and CDR2 as SYDVKM. This CDR3 has 14 amino acids. Trimming pared 2 bases from V and 8 bases from J, leaving 10 bases between. CDR3 sequence: CASSLPGGDSPLHF. The CDR3 nucleotides are TGTGCCAGCAGTTTACCCGGCGGGGATTCACCCCTCCACTTT.

The chain employs TRBV4-1 and TRBJ1-1, with 8 bases identical to TRBD1. V lost 1 base, J lost 4 bases, and 8 bases stayed unmatched. This CDR3 comprises 16 residues. Germline CDR1 reads MGHRA; CDR2 reads YSYEKL. Here the CDR3 DNA reads TGCGCCAGCAGCCAAGGGAGACAGGGGTCCGGCACTGAAGCTTTCTTT. Residues: CASSQGRQGSGTEAFF.

The chain combines TRBV7-7 with TRBJ2-3; 7 bases are a match to TRBD2. This CDR3 has 15 residues. CDR1 SSHAT and CDR2 FNYEAQ come from the germline V gene (reference sequence). J lost 6 bases, V lost 1 base, and 7 bases had no gene match. CDR3 in amino acids: CASSLVGGAGDTQYF. Written as DNA, the CDR3 is TGTGCCAGCAGCTTAGTGGGAGGGGCCGGGGATACGCAGTATTTT.

The chain couples TRBV5-5 to TRBJ1-3, with D unresolved. Germline-derived CDR1 and CDR2 are SGHKS and YYEKEE (reference sequence). V dropped 4 bases and J dropped 4 bases, with 9 bases sitting between them. There are 13 residues in the CDR3. The CDR3 protein is CASSPAVGNTIYF. The CDR3 nucleotides read TGTGCCAGCAGCCCAGCGGTGGGAAACACCATATATTTT.

The chain recombines TRBV6-5 with TRBJ1-1, with 7 bases matching TRBD1. The CDR3 loop spans 12 amino acids. The junction had 8 bases not matched to a gene; V was cut back by 8 bases and J by 8 bases. From germline, CDR1 is MNHEY and CDR2 SVGAGI. CDR3 loop: CASVYRGREAFF. The CDR3, as DNA: TGTGCCAGCGTTTACAGGGGACGGGAAGCTTTCTTT.

The chain has TRBV7-9 and TRBJ2-5; D gene unclear. The CDR3 has 11 residues. V was trimmed by 3 bases and J by 5 bases, leaving 4 bases between them. The V gene's germline CDR1 is SEHNR and CDR2 FQNEAQ (reference sequence). The CDR3 sequence is CASSFQETQYF. The CDR3 nucleotides are TGTGCCAGCAGCTTCCAGGAGACCCAGTACTTC.

This chain uses TRBV14 with TRBJ2-3; 16 bases match TRBD2. Germline loops: CDR1 SGHDN, CDR2 FVKESK. J was trimmed by 6 bases and V by 2 bases; bases with no gene match: 2. The CDR3 runs to 16 residues. This CDR3 reads CASSQPGLAGGDTQYF. Written as DNA, the CDR3 is TGTGCCAGCAGCCAACCGGGACTAGCGGGGGGGGATACGCAGTATTTT.

The CDR3 DNA follows: TGTGCCAGCTCACAGGCGGCAACAGCCTACGAGCAGTACGTC. It encodes CASSQAATAYEQYV. V is TRBV18 and J is TRBJ2-7; no definite D call. Trimming took 4 bases from V and 2 from J, leaving 12 bases between them. The CDR3 has 14 residues. Per the germline V gene, CDR1 is KGHSH and CDR2 is LQKENI.

The J gene is TRBJ1-2, the V gene TRBV6-5, with D possibly being TRBD1 (5 bases). CDR1 is MNHEY and CDR2 is SVGAGI in the germline V gene. The CDR3 loop spans 15 amino acids. The V end lost 0 bases, the J end lost 0 bases, and 8 bases lay between the germline ends. The CDR3 protein is CASSYSGRANYGYTF. For the CDR3, the DNA is TGTGCCAGCAGTTACTCGGGCAGGGCTAACTATGGCTACACCTTC.

V and J are TRBV28 and TRBJ2-1; maybe TRBD2 (6 bases). Germline lookup yields CDR1 MDHEN and CDR2 SYDVKM. The CDR3 has 16 residues. V was shortened by 2 bases and J by 1 base, with 12 bases between the two germline ends. CDR3 nucleotide sequence: TGTGCCAGCAGTTTAGGTCGGGGGAGGTCCTACAATGAGCAGTTCTTC. It codes for CASSLGRGRSYNEQFF. Variable domain in full (rest from reference TRBV28 and TRBJ2-1): DVKVTQSSRYLVKRTGEKVFLECVQDMDHENMFWYRQDPGLGLRLIYFSYDVKMKEKGDIPEGYSVSREKKERFSLILESASTNQTSMYLCASSLGRGRSYNEQFFGPGTRLTVL.

The rearrangement joins TRBV11-2 to TRBJ2-7; no reliable D call. CDR1 and CDR2 from the germline V gene are SGHAT and FQNNGV. Deletions cut 1 base from V and 0 bases from J, with 7 bases between. The CDR3 runs to 14 residues. The CDR3 DNA sequence: TGTGCCAGCAGCTTAGCGGCCGGCTCCTACGAGCAGTACGTC. Protein sequence: CASSLAAGSYEQYV.

Here the CDR3 DNA reads TGTGCCAGCAGGCGACTAGCGGGGGCGGGGGATACGCAGTATTTT. This codes for CASRRLAGAGDTQYF. This chain uses TRBV6-5 with TRBJ2-3; 12 nucleotides align to TRBD2. J gave up 6 bases and V 6 bases, and 7 bases lay outside the gene matches. This CDR3 is 15 amino acids long. Germline CDR1 reads MNHEY; CDR2 reads SVGAGI.

This chain uses TRBV7-3 with TRBJ1-1; D not certain. The germline CDR1 and CDR2 sequences are SGHTA and FQGTGA. V shed 2 bases and J shed 0 bases, with 4 bases lying between them. The CDR3 contains 13 residues. The CDR3 spells CASSLYVNTEAFF. The CDR3 DNA follows: TGTGCCAGCAGCTTATACGTGAACACTGAAGCTTTCTTT.

This rearrangement joins TRBV30 to TRBJ1-3; D uncertain. This CDR3 is 15 amino acids long. Between the trimmed V and J ends, which lost 1 base and 4 bases, there was a span of 14 bases. Germline CDR1 GTSNPN, CDR2 SVGIG (reference sequence). CDR3 protein: CAWSGNSLSGNTIYF. The CDR3 coding sequence is TGTGCCTGGAGTGGTAACAGCCTTTCCGGAAACACCATATATTTT.

The table lists this clone with a count of one. The chain recombines TRBV2 with TRBJ2-3; tentative D call: TRBD2 (6 bases). The CDR3 is 14 amino acids. Germline V CDR1 and CDR2: SNHLY, FYNNEI. Trimming stripped 8 bases from V and 10 bases from J, with 22 bases between. CDR3 residues: CASGFWGVPRSQYF. In nucleotides, the CDR3 is TGTGCCAGCGGGTTCTGGGGGGTACCTAGGTCGCAGTATTTT.

V is TRBV7-9 and J is TRBJ1-1; D is uncertain. V gave up 2 bases and J gave up 1 base, with 8 bases separating them. The V gene's germline CDR1 is SEHNR and CDR2 FQNEAQ (reference sequence). CDR3 length equals 14 residues. The CDR3 loop is CASSLKGQNTEAFF. The CDR3 nucleotides are TGTGCCAGCAGCTTAAAAGGGCAGAACACTGAAGCTTTCTTT.

J is TRBJ1-6 and V is TRBV9; D is unresolved. V was cut by 3 bases and J by 6 bases, with 10 bases left in between. This CDR3 comprises 14 residues. Germline loops: CDR1 SGDLS, CDR2 YYNGEE. CDR3 bases: TGTGCCAGCAGCGAGTACCCCCTTAATTCACCCCTCCACTTT. Translated: CASSEYPLNSPLHF. Based on the CDR3 plus reference TRBV9 and TRBJ1-6, the full variable domain is DSGVTQTPKHLITATGQRVTLRCSPRSGDLSVYWYQQSLDQGLQFLIQYYNGEERAKGNILERFSAQQFPDLHSELNLSSLELGDSALYFCASSEYPLNSPLHFGNGTRLTVT.